The 25 T cell receptor beta chains below were found in one sample sequenced in a study of cytomegalovirus exposure and HLA in healthy donors. PCR was performed using 60 Vbeta and 13 Jbeta primers. Data came from immunoSEQ multiplex PCR; TCRdb stores just in-frame clones and leaves some out. The table records about 130,000 clones, approximately 82% of them present only once. Sequencing was done on a sample of PBMCs. These receptors were collected from a boy between 2 and 10 years old in good health and CMV-seronegative.

The chain recombines TRBV5-1 with TRBJ2-2, with 7 bases aligning to TRBD1. Germline trimming cut 4 bases from V and 6 bases from J; bases unmatched to any gene: 12. Germline V gene data show CDR1 as SGHRS and CDR2 as YFSETQ. The CDR3 extends over 16 amino acids. The CDR3 DNA follows: TGCGCCAGCAGCCCACACAGGGGAGAAGGGGCCGGGGAGCTGTTTTTT. This translates into CASSPHRGEGAGELFF.

V usage is TRBV5-1 and J usage is TRBJ2-5, with 7 bases fitting TRBD2. CDR1 SGHRS and CDR2 YFSETQ come from the germline V gene. V shed 3 bases and J 4 bases; nucleotides not matched to a gene: 9. This CDR3 is 15 amino acids long. The DNA of the CDR3 is TGCGCCAGCAGCTGGCAAGGAGGGGAGGGAGAGACCCAGTACTTC. As protein: CASSWQGGEGETQYF.

V and J are TRBV19 and TRBJ2-3; 10 positions agree with TRBD2. There are 17 residues in the CDR3. V trimming: 10 bases; J trimming: 2 bases; junction bases outside the gene matches: 15. The V gene's germline CDR1 is LNHDA and CDR2 SQIVND (reference sequence). The CDR3 bases are TGTGCCACCCAAAGAACTCCTAGCGGGAGTGACACAGATACGCAGTATTTT. This sequence encodes CATQRTPSGSDTDTQYF. The whole variable domain, remainder taken from reference TRBV19 and TRBJ2-3, is DGGITQSPKYLFRKEGQNVTLSCEQNLNHDAMYWYRQDPGQGLRLIYYSQIVNDFQKGDIAEGYSVSREKKESFPLTVTSAQKNPTAFYLCATQRTPSGSDTDTQYFGPGTRLTVL.

This chain links TRBV5-1 with TRBJ1-3; D remains ambiguous. Germline-derived CDR1 and CDR2 are SGHRS and YFSETQ. V lost 0 bases and J 4 bases, leaving 8 bases between the germline ends. CDR3 size: 14 residues. CDR3 DNA sequence: TGCGCCAGCAGCTTGGCCGGTAGCGGAAACACCATATATTTT. Its translation is CASSLAGSGNTIYF.

This clone was recorded only once. This sequence joins TRBV6-4 and TRBJ2-5; 9 bases line up with TRBD2. The germline CDR1 and CDR2 sequences are MRHNA and SNTAGT. V dropped 3 bases and J dropped 1; count of bases not matched to a gene: 3. The CDR3 totals 15 residues. CDR3 nucleotides: TGTGCCAGCAGTGATGCGGGGGGGCCCCAAGAGACCCAGTACTTC. Translating it yields CASSDAGGPQETQYF.

The V gene is TRBV5-1, the J gene TRBJ2-7; D is possibly TRBD1 (6 bases). From germline, CDR1 is SGHRS and CDR2 YFSETQ. This CDR3 has 15 amino acids. V lost 0 bases, J lost 2 bases, and 12 bases lay in between. The DNA of the CDR3 is TGCGCCAGCAGCTTGGCGCAGGGGTCTACCTACGAGCAGTACGTC. Its protein is CASSLAQGSTYEQYV.

The CDR3 DNA reads TGTGCCAGCAGTTACTCCGACAGGGGGCAGAGTGAAAAACTGTTTTTT. Translating it yields CASSYSDRGQSEKLFF. This chain connects TRBV6-6 to TRBJ1-4; 10 bases fit TRBD1. The J segment lost 7 bases and the V segment lost 0 bases, leaving 5 bases of the junction unmatched. This CDR3 is 16 amino acids long. Germline lookup yields CDR1 MNHNY and CDR2 SVGAGI (reference sequence).

Details on this clone: The sample contains more than one DNA sequence encoding this CDR3. The V and J genes are TRBV19 and TRBJ2-5, with D uncertain. CDR1 LNHDA and CDR2 SQIVND come from the germline V gene (reference sequence). This CDR3 comprises 12 residues. Deletions cut 1 base from V and 5 bases from J, with 5 bases between. The CDR3 here is CASSIGGETQYF. The CDR3 DNA follows: TGTGCCAGTAGTATAGGAGGCGAGACCCAGTACTTC.

The gene calls are TRBV29-1 and TRBJ1-1; a weak D match, TRBD1 (5 bases). V shed 4 bases and J shed 6 bases, with 18 bases lying between them. CDR3 length: 14 amino acids. Looked up from germline, CDR1 is SQVTM and CDR2 is ANQGSEA. The CDR3 is CSVGLFTVGPEAFF. Written as DNA, the CDR3 is TGCAGCGTTGGGCTCTTTACAGTGGGGCCTGAAGCTTTCTTT.

The J gene is TRBJ1-2, the V gene TRBV6-5; 7 bases map to TRBD1. The CDR3 totals 15 residues. Unmatched junction bases numbered 8, after V lost 5 bases and J lost 2 bases. Germline loops: CDR1 MNHEY, CDR2 SVGAGI. The DNA of the CDR3 is TGTGCCAGCAGTGCTCGACAGGGAATAAACTATGGCTACACCTTC. As protein: CASSARQGINYGYTF.

The chain is built from TRBV11-3 and TRBJ2-1; no definite D call. V was clipped by 0 bases and J by 12 bases, with 9 bases between them. Germline CDR1 reads SGHNT; CDR2 reads YENEEA. The CDR3 has 12 amino acids. The CDR3 spells CASSLDPYRQFF. CDR3 nucleotides: TGTGCCAGCAGCTTAGATCCCTATAGGCAGTTCTTC.

The rearrangement links TRBV4-1 to TRBJ2-1; TRBD2 might be the D (5 bases). Trimming pared 5 bases from V and 10 bases from J, leaving 18 bases between. Germline V gene sequence: CDR1 MGHRA, CDR2 YSYEKL. The CDR3 covers 14 residues. CDR3 sequence (DNA): TGCGCCAGCAGCATCGAGGCGGGCGTGGGAGAGCAGTTCTTC. Translation gives CASSIEAGVGEQFF.

J is TRBJ2-5 and V is TRBV9; 8 bases agree with TRBD2. CDR1 and CDR2 (germline): SGDLS, YYNGEE. The V and J ends lost 7 bases and 1 base, in that order; junction bases with no gene match: 15. This CDR3 has 17 residues. CDR3 sequence (DNA): TGTGCCAGCGGCCGAGGGGGGGCGGGGGGACTCCAAGAGACCCAGTACTTC. Translating it yields CASGRGGAGGLQETQYF.

The chain couples TRBV4-1 to TRBJ1-2, with 8 nucleotides matching TRBD1. Germline V gene data show CDR1 as MGHRA and CDR2 as YSYEKL. Trimming at V came to 0 bases and at J to 5 bases, leaving 8 bases not matched to a gene. This CDR3 has 16 residues. The CDR3 coding sequence is TGCGCCAGCAGCCAAGAGGTCTGGACAGGGAGTTATGGCTACACCTTC. It is translated as CASSQEVWTGSYGYTF.

The chain joins TRBV10-3 to TRBJ2-7; 9 nucleotides agree with TRBD1. This CDR3 has 14 amino acids. After removal of 6 bases from V and 4 bases from J, the junction contained 7 bases not matched to a gene. Germline CDR1 is ENHRY and CDR2 is SYGVKD. CDR3 protein: CAISRTGDRYEQYF. For the CDR3, the DNA is TGTGCCATCAGCCGGACAGGGGACCGGTACGAGCAGTACTTC.

The rearrangement links TRBV5-1 to TRBJ2-3; the match to TRBD2 covers 7 bases. V was pared by 6 bases and J by 2 bases, with 9 bases of the junction left unmatched. CDR1 is SGHRS, CDR2 YFSETQ, per germline. The CDR3 covers 15 residues. The CDR3 region has the DNA TGCGCCAGCAAGACCCAACTAGCGCTCACAGATACGCAGTATTTT. Its protein is CASKTQLALTDTQYF.

The rearrangement uses TRBV28 and TRBJ2-7, with D possibly being TRBD2 (6 bases). The CDR3 runs to 15 residues. The germline CDR1 and CDR2 sequences are MDHEN and SYDVKM. Trimming stripped 4 bases from V and 3 bases from J, with 16 bases between. The chain's CDR3 is CASSSSGVGVYEQYV. In nucleotides, the CDR3 is TGTGCCAGCAGTTCCTCGGGGGTTGGAGTCTACGAGCAGTACGTC.

V gene TRBV7-9 combines with J gene TRBJ1-2; D remains unclear. V was pared by 6 bases and J by 8 bases, with 19 bases between. The CDR3 is 14 residues long. The germline V gene has CDR1 SEHNR and CDR2 FQNEAQ (reference sequence). The CDR3 region has the DNA TGTGCCAGCAGGGATAAATCTAGGCCTGACGGCTACACCTTC. It is translated as CASRDKSRPDGYTF.

The chain recombines TRBV7-9 with TRBJ1-5; D uncertain. Germline lookup yields CDR1 SEHNR and CDR2 FQNEAQ (reference sequence). Trimming pared 4 bases from V and 6 bases from J, leaving 19 bases between. The CDR3 sequence is 16 residues long. DNA for the CDR3: TGTGCCAGCAGCTCTTCCTCGGTGAGGGAATCTCAGCCCCAGCATTTT. Its protein product is CASSSSSVRESQPQHF. Looking up the rest from reference TRBV7-9 and TRBJ1-5 gives the full variable domain: DTGVSQNPRHKITKRGQNVTFRCDPISEHNRLYWYRQTLGQGPEFLTYFQNEAQLEKSRLLSDRFSAERPKGSFSTLEIQRTEQGDSAMYLCASSSSSVRESQPQHFGDGTRLSIL.

The rearrangement joins TRBV6-1 to TRBJ2-3; perhaps TRBD1 as D (6 bases). V lost 7 bases and J 3 bases, leaving 11 bases between the germline ends. Germline values: CDR1 MNHNS, CDR2 SASEGT. CDR3 length: 13 amino acids. CDR3 DNA: TGTGCCAGCACCCGGACAGATACAGATACGCAGTATTTT. Translated: CASTRTDTDTQYF.

V gene TRBV10-3 combines with J gene TRBJ1-1; D perhaps matches TRBD1 (5 bases). Germline assignment: CDR1 ENHRY and CDR2 SYGVKD. Trimming stripped 3 bases from V and 0 bases from J, with 11 bases between. The length of the CDR3 is 15 residues. CDR3 amino acids: CAISDLDTLNTEAFF. The CDR3 DNA is TGTGCCATCAGTGACTTGGACACCTTGAACACTGAAGCTTTCTTT.

This chain links TRBV27 with TRBJ2-3; the D gene is possibly TRBD1 (5 bases). Trimming left V 6 bases short and J 1 base short, with 11 bases between. CDR1 is MNHEY, CDR2 SMNVEV, per germline (reference sequence). This CDR3 is 14 amino acids long. CDR3 sequence reads: CASRPDSGTDTQYF. The CDR3 nucleotides are TGTGCCAGCAGACCCGACAGTGGCACAGATACGCAGTATTTT.

In its sample, this clone was seen once. The rearrangement joins TRBV4-3 to TRBJ1-3; a possible D gene is TRBD1 (6 bases). Looked up from germline, CDR1 is LGHNA and CDR2 is YSLEER. The CDR3 runs to 16 residues. Trimming pared 2 bases from V and 3 bases from J, leaving 14 bases between. The CDR3 DNA reads as TGCGCCAGCAGCCAACACAGGGAGTCGGGTGGAAACACCATATATTTT. This encodes CASSQHRESGGNTIYF.

The chain couples TRBV27 to TRBJ1-2, with 7 bases that match TRBD1. CDR1 is MNHEY and CDR2 is SMNVEV in the germline V gene (reference sequence). The CDR3 has 15 amino acids. V shed 6 bases, J shed 5 bases, and the junction held 12 bases outside the gene matches. The CDR3 nucleotides read TGTGCCAGCAGCCCCGGGACAGACTATCGATATGGCTACACCTTC. Protein product: CASSPGTDYRYGYTF.

The chain links TRBV19 to TRBJ2-3; 8 positions match TRBD2. Germline CDR1 reads LNHDA; CDR2 reads SQIVND (reference sequence). The CDR3 contains 16 residues. V trimming: 5 bases; J trimming: 2 bases; junction bases outside the gene matches: 9. The CDR3: CASSFIAGLTTDTQYF. In DNA form, the CDR3 reads TGTGCCAGTAGTTTCATAGCGGGGCTTACCACAGATACGCAGTATTTT.